This entry features one T cell receptor (beta chain) sequence. Antigen: not known. Healthy bone marrow donors formed the donor group. Use of 60 Vbeta and 13 Jbeta primers characterized the PCR. Authors' processing steps: Later, an analysis found 75 million to 90 million unique TCR beta chains, and 8.5 million to 14 million of these were shared. Clones were read by immunoSEQ multiplex PCR, and TCRdb kept only the in-frame ones, dropping some. For V, J and clone size, that table is used; D and trimming come from the DNA. Of around 130,000 clones in the sample, around 66% are singletons; the top ten hold more than 6.5%. This CDR3 is 12 amino acids long. J gave up 6 bases and V 1 base, and 0 bases lay outside the gene matches. CDR1 is SGHDT, CDR2 YYEEEE, per germline. These data originate in a study of cytomegalovirus exposure and HLA in healthy donors. Overall study context: Genotyping of roughly 400 donors showed that around 86% belonged to the Caucasian-associated ancestry cluster. Whole-study findings and limits: As a later analysis revealed, most CMV-associated TCR beta chains appeared HLA-restricted.

Sample: PBMCs. The V call is TRBV5-6, the J call TRBJ2-7, with 8 bases fitting TRBD1. This clonotype originated in a woman aged 40 to 50 in good health and CMV-seropositive. CDR3 sequence reads: CASSLTGGEQYF. The CDR3, as DNA: TGTGCCAGCAGCTTGACAGGGGGCGAGCAGTACTTC.